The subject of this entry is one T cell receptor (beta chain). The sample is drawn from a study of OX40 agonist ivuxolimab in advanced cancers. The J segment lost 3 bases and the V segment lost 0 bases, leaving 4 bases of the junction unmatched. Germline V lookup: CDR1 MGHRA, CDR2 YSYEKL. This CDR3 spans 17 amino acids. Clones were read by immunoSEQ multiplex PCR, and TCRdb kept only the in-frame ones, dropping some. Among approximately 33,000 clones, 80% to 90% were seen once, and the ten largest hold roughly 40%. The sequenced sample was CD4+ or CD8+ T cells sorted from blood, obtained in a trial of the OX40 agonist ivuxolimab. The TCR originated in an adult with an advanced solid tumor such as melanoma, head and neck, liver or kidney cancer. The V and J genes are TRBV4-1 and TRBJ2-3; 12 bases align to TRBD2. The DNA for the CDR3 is TGCGCCAGCAGCCAAGATCTAGCGGGAGGGCCAACAGATACGCAGTATTTT. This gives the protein CASSQDLAGGPTDTQYF.